One and the same sample provided the 10 T cell receptor beta chains below, sequenced in a study of CD8 T cells in Susac syndrome. RNA amounts of 0.5 to 1 ug underwent reverse transcription with random hexamers. Via MiXCR, TCRdb re-called the immunoSEQ multiplex PCR reads, giving one row per CDR3 protein. The sample includes about 290,000 distinct CDR3 sequences, about 88% of them seen just once. The sequencing input was CD8+ T cells from PBMCs. The receptor set was obtained from a human donor with multiple sclerosis.

V usage is TRBV27 and J usage is TRBJ1-6, with D uncertain. Trimming took off 1 base at V and 10 bases at J, with 26 bases between the two ends. Per the germline V gene, CDR1 is MNHEY and CDR2 is SMNVEV (reference sequence). The CDR3 totals 19 residues. CDR3 nucleotides: TGTGCCAGCAGTTTATACGGCCCTTTCGGGCCGGCTTCCCGATCACCCCTCCACTTT. The encoded protein is CASSLYGPFGPASRSPLHF.

The gene calls are TRBV20-1 and TRBJ2-3; weak D call: TRBD2 (5 bases). Germline V gene data show CDR1 as DFQATT and CDR2 as SNEGSKA (reference sequence). The CDR3 sequence is 13 residues long. Trimming left V 7 bases short and J 3 bases short, with 14 bases between. The CDR3: CSVQFGITDTQYF. The CDR3 DNA sequence: TGCAGTGTTCAATTCGGGATAACAGATACGCAGTATTTT.

V usage is TRBV15 and J usage is TRBJ2-5; 9 positions agree with TRBD2. The V segment lost 0 bases and the J segment 4 bases; nucleotides outside the gene matches: 9. In germline, CDR1 is LNHNV, CDR2 YYDKDF (reference sequence). The CDR3 sequence is 17 residues long. The CDR3 sequence is CATSRDGARGGLETQYF. The CDR3 DNA sequence: TGTGCCACCAGCAGAGATGGGGCGCGGGGGGGCTTAGAGACCCAGTACTTC.

V and J are TRBV25-1 and TRBJ1-1; TRBD1 matches 7 bases. Looked up from germline, CDR1 is MGHDK and CDR2 is SYGVNS. This CDR3 comprises 15 residues. V was pared by 1 base and J by 1 base, with 3 bases of the junction left unmatched. CDR3 bases: TGTGCCAGCAGTGAATCTAACAGGGGGAACACTGAAGCTTTCTTT. This encodes CASSESNRGNTEAFF.

The rearrangement joins TRBV28 to TRBJ2-5; tentatively, D is TRBD1 or TRBD2 (6 bases each). The CDR3 is made up of 14 amino acids. Germline CDR1 and CDR2: MDHEN and SYDVKM. V was cut by 5 bases and J by 5 bases, with 15 bases left in between. CDR3 sequence: CASSRTLGGETQYF. The CDR3 DNA reads as TGTGCCAGCAGTAGGACCCTAGGGGGGGAGACCCAGTACTTC. Filled out from reference TRBV28 and TRBJ2-5, the complete variable domain reads DVKVTQSSRYLVKRTGEKVFLECVQDMDHENMFWYRQDPGLGLRLIYFSYDVKMKEKGDIPEGYSVSREKKERFSLILESASTNQTSMYLCASSRTLGGETQYFGPGTRLLVL.

The V gene is TRBV9, the J gene TRBJ1-4; the match to TRBD1 covers 9 bases. This CDR3 contains 15 residues. V dropped 3 bases and J dropped 7; count of bases not matched to a gene: 7. The germline gives CDR1 SGDLS, CDR2 YYNGEE. CDR3 protein: CASSAAGTGSEKLFF. The CDR3 DNA follows: TGTGCCAGCAGCGCCGCCGGGACAGGGTCTGAAAAACTGTTTTTT.

V gene TRBV2 combines with J gene TRBJ2-2; 11 bases are a match to TRBD1. From germline, CDR1 is SNHLY and CDR2 FYNNEI. Trimming took 6 bases from V and 6 from J; bases not matched to a gene: 9. The CDR3 is 16 amino acids. In DNA form, the CDR3 reads TGTGCCAGCAGAGTTACCGGGACAGGGGGTCCCGGGGAGCTGTTTTTT. This translates into CASRVTGTGGPGELFF.

The chain's CDR3 is CASRSRQVYNQPQHF. CDR3 sequence (DNA): TGTGCCAGCAGGTCGAGACAGGTCTATAATCAGCCCCAGCATTTT. The chain carries TRBV28 and TRBJ1-5, with D tentatively TRBD1 (6 bases). Trimming left V 6 bases short and J 4 bases short, with 16 bases between. The CDR3 sequence is 15 residues long. Germline CDR1 reads MDHEN; CDR2 reads SYDVKM.

This clonotype has more than one count but fewer than ten. The gene calls are TRBV5-1 and TRBJ2-5; 7 positions agree with TRBD2. The junction had 5 bases not matched to a gene; V was cut back by 5 bases and J by 1 base. In germline, CDR1 is SGHRS, CDR2 YFSETQ. The CDR3 is 14 residues long. The CDR3 coding sequence is TGCGCCAGCAGTCCCTCGGGGGGCCAAGAGACCCAGTACTTC. Encoded protein: CASSPSGGQETQYF.

This chain uses TRBV7-8 with TRBJ2-1; 7 bases are a match to TRBD2. The CDR3 consists of 15 residues. The J segment lost 8 bases and the V segment lost 4 bases, leaving 11 bases of the junction unmatched. Per germline, CDR1 SGHVS and CDR2 FQNEAQ. DNA of the CDR3: TGTGCCAGCAGCTCGGAGGGCGGGAGTGGCGATGAGCAGTTCTTC. It is translated as CASSSEGGSGDEQFF. Full variable domain (outside the CDR3, taken from reference TRBV7-8 and TRBJ2-1): GAGVSQSPRYKVAKRGQDVALRCDPISGHVSLFWYQQALGQGPEFLTYFQNEAQLDKSGLPSDRFFAERPEGSVSTLKIQRTQQEDSAVYLCASSSEGGSGDEQFFGPGTRLTVL.